The clone carrying this TCR beta chain appeared a few times. The antigen is not known. An end of the junction does not agree with germline; a read error may underlie this. This sample is part of a study of tumor and adjacent non-tumor tissue in lung cancer. Study-level background: Samples averaged around 3.9 million productive TCRbeta reads each.

The template was RNA from unsorted bulk tissue. The normal lung tissue was taken more than 3 cm from the tumor edge. Between August and November 2014, newly diagnosed, chemotherapy-naive lung cancer patients underwent thoracic surgery in China. Study-wide findings and caveats: Compared with tumor, normal lung showed significantly lower TCR diversity. Patients with more diverse tumor TCRs had worse survival.

A modified ARM-PCR protocol with three rounds of nested PCR amplified TCRbeta. Using its own MiXCR run on the multiplex PCR reads, TCRdb lists one record per CDR3 protein. The top ten hold roughly 37% of the sample, which has approximately 82,000 distinct CDR3 sequences, over 60% seen once. There are 15 residues in the CDR3. CDR1 and CDR2 (germline): SGHAT, FQNNGV. The TCR comes from a man in his sixties or seventies with non-small cell lung cancer. The specimen sequenced was distant non-tumor lung tissue. The rearrangement uses TRBV11-2 and TRBJ2-2, with 8 bases lining up with TRBD2. CDR3 coding DNA: TGTGCCAGCAGCATACACGGGGGGGTTGACGGGGAGCTATTTTTT. Encoded protein: CASSIHGGVDGELFF.